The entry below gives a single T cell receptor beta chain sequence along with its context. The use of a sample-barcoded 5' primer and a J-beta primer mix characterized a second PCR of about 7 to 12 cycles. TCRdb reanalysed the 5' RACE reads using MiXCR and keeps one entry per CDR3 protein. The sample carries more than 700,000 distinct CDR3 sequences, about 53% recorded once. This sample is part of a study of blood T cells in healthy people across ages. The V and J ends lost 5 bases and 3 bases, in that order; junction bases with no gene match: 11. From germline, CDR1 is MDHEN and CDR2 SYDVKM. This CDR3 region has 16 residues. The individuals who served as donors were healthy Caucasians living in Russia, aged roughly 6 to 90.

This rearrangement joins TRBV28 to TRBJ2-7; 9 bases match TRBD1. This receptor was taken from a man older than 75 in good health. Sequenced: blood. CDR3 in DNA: TGTGCCAGCAGTGCCCCGCGCGGGACAGGGAACTACGAGCAGTACTTC. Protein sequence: CASSAPRGTGNYEQYF.